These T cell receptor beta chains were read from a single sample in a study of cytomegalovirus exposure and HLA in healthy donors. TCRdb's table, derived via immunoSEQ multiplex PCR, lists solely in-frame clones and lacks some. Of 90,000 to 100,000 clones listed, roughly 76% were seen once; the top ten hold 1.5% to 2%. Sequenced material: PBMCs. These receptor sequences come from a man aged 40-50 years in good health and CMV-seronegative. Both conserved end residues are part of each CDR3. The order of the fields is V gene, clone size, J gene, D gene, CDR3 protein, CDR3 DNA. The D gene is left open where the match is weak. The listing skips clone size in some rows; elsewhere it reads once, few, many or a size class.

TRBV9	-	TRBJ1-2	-	CASSGGGAYGYTF	TGTGCCAGCAGCGGTGGTGGGGCCTATGGCTACACCTTC
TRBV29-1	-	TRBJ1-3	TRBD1	CSVSGTGTGNTIYF	TGCAGCGTCTCCGGGACAGGGACTGGAAACACCATATATTTT
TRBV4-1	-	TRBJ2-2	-	CASSQDPVTNTGELFF	TGCGCCAGCAGCCAAGATCCGGTTACGAACACCGGGGAGCTGTTTTTT
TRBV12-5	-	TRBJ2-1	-	CASGSPGDNEQFF	TGTGCTAGTGGCTCCCCAGGGGACAATGAGCAGTTCTTC
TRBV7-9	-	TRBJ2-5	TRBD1	CASSLLERQGAGQETQYF	TGTGCCAGCAGCTTACTGGAAAGACAGGGGGCCGGCCAAGAGACCCAGTACTTC
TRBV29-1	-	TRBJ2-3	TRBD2	CSGGETSGLTDTQYF	TGCAGCGGGGGCGAGACTAGCGGACTCACAGATACGCAGTATTTT
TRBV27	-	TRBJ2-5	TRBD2	CASSLNRGGIMGQETQYF	TGTGCCAGCAGTCTCAACCGGGGGGGCATAATGGGCCAAGAGACCCAGTACTTC
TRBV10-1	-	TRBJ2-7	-	CASSPGLREQYF	TGCGCCAGCAGCCCGGGACTCAGGGAGCAGTACTTC
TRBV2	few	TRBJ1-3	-	CASRRQMGSGNTIYF	TGTGCCAGCAGGCGACAGATGGGCTCTGGAAACACCATATATTTT
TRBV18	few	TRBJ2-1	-	CASSPQVDSYNEQFF	TGTGCCAGCTCGCCACAAGTGGACAGTTACAATGAGCAGTTCTTC
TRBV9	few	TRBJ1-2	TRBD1	CASSADATGSRGYTF	TGTGCCAGCAGCGCAGACGCGACAGGGTCGAGGGGCTACACCTTC
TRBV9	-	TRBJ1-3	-	CASSVGHAGGGNTIYF	TGTGCCAGCAGCGTAGGCCACGCAGGTGGGGGAAACACCATATATTTT
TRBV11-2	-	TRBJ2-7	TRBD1	CASGQGFSYEQYF	TGTGCCAGCGGACAGGGGTTCTCCTACGAGCAGTACTTC
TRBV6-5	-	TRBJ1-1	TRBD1	CASSYDREVPEAFF	TGTGCCAGCAGTTACGACAGGGAGGTCCCTGAAGCTTTCTTT
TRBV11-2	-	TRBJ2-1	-	CATLEGYEQFF	TGTGCCACCTTGGAGGGCTATGAGCAGTTCTTC
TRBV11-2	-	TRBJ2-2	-	CASRATRGVGGELFF	TGTGCCAGCAGAGCGACTAGGGGAGTTGGCGGGGAGCTGTTTTTT
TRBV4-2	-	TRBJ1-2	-	CASSQGAAIDGYTF	TGTGCCAGCAGCCAAGGGGCAGCCATTGATGGCTACACCTTC
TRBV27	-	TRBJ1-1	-	CASSFWGGTEAFF	TGTGCCAGCAGTTTTTGGGGGGGTACTGAAGCTTTCTTT
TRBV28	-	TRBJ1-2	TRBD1	CASRQTGPYGYTF	TGTGCCAGCAGGCAGACAGGGCCCTATGGCTACACCTTC
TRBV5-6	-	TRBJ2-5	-	CASSLWGTTKETQYF	TGTGCCAGCAGCTTGTGGGGCACTACCAAAGAGACCCAGTACTTC
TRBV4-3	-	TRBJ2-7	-	CASSQDVGRGDNEQYF	TGCGCCAGCAGCCAAGATGTGGGCAGGGGGGACAACGAGCAGTACTTC
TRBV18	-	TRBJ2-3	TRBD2	CASSPSGLAGADTQYF	TGTGCCAGCTCACCATCTGGACTAGCGGGAGCAGATACGCAGTATTTT
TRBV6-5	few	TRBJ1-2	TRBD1	CASRLTGPYGYTF	TGTGCCAGCAGATTGACAGGGCCCTATGGCTACACCTTC